In this sample, the clone carrying this T cell receptor beta chain turned up many times. The sample originates from a study of T cell repertoires in cytomegalovirus infection. TCRdb reanalysed the reads using MiXCR and keeps one entry per CDR3 protein. Here the sample spans about 300,000 distinct CDR3 sequences, 8% to 10% being singletons. V was clipped by 0 bases and J by 6 bases; unmatched bases: 8. Germline-derived CDR1 and CDR2 are DFQATT and SNEGSKA (reference sequence). This CDR3 has 16 residues. The sequenced sample consisted of PBMCs. V and J are TRBV20-1 and TRBJ2-5, with 12 nucleotides matching TRBD1. The receptor was isolated from a human donor in good health (CMV status not recorded). Some clones in this sample may be carry-over from other donors' samples. The CDR3 protein is CSARDAGTGGGKTQYF. CDR3 bases: TGCAGTGCTAGAGACGCTGGGACAGGGGGCGGAAAGACCCAGTACTTC.